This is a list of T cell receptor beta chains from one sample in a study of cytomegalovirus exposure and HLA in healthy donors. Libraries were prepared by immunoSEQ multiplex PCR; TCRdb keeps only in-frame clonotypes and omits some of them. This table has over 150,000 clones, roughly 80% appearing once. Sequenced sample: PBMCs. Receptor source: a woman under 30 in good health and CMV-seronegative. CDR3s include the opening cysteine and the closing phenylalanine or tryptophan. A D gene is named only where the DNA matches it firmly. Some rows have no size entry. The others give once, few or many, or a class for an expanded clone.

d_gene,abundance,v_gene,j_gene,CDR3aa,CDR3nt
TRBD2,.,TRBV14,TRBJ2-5,CASSHKTSRALQETQYF,TGTGCCAGCAGCCATAAGACTAGCAGAGCATTACAAGAGACCCAGTACTTC
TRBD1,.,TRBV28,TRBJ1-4,CASSLWGTGGEKLFF,TGTGCCAGCAGTTTATGGGGGACAGGGGGTGAAAAACTGTTTTTT
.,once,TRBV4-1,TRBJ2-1,CASSHSGTPPNEQFF,TGCGCCAGCAGCCATTCCGGGACACCGCCCAATGAGCAGTTCTTC
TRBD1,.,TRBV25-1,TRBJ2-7,CASSADRASYEQYF,TGTGCCAGCAGTGCCGACAGGGCCTCCTACGAGCAGTACTTC
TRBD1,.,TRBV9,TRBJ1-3,CASSTGVTGNTIYF,TGTGCCAGCAGTACAGGGGTAACTGGAAACACCATATATTTT
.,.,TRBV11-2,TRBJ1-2,CASSLVPRHYGYTF,TGTGCCAGCAGCTTAGTCCCCAGGCACTATGGCTACACCTTC
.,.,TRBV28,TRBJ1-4,CASNRVNEKLFF,TGTGCCAGCAACAGAGTAAATGAAAAACTGTTTTTT
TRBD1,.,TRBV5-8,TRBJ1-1,CASSLRTGGPTEAFF,TGTGCCAGCAGCTTACGGACAGGAGGGCCCACTGAAGCTTTCTTT
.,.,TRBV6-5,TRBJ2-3,CATGLAAADTQYF,TGTGCCACCGGATTGGCGGCAGCAGATACGCAGTATTTT
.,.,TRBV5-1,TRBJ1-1,CASSLEGHGTEAFF,TGCGCCAGCAGCTTGGAGGGGCATGGCACTGAAGCTTTCTTT
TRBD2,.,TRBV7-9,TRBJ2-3,CASSLSGGTDTQYF,TGTGCCAGCAGCTTGAGCGGGGGCACAGATACGCAGTATTTT
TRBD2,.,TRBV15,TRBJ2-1,CATSRGLAALEQFF,TGTGCCACCAGCAGAGGACTAGCGGCACTCGAGCAGTTCTTC
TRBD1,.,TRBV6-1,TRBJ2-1,CASSEPSGQGTNNEQFF,TGTGCCAGCAGTGAACCATCGGGACAGGGGACGAACAATGAGCAGTTCTTC
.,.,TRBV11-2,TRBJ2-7,CASSTASYEQYF,TGTGCCAGCAGCACAGCTTCCTACGAGCAGTACTTC
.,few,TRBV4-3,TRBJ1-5,CASSQAPSQPQHF,TGCGCCAGCAGCCAAGCGCCGAGTCAGCCCCAGCATTTT
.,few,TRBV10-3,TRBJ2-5,CAISEGQKETQYF,TGTGCCATCAGTGAAGGACAGAAAGAGACCCAGTACTTC
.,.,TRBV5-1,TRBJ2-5,CASSLSRGQQETQYF,TGCGCCAGCAGCCTCTCAAGAGGCCAACAAGAGACCCAGTACTTC
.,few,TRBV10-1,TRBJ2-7,CASSEGGRSYEQYF,TGCGCCAGCAGTGAAGGAGGCCGCTCCTACGAGCAGTACTTC
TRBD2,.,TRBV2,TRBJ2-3,CASVLSGSRTDTQYF,TGTGCCAGCGTCCTTAGCGGGAGTAGGACAGATACGCAGTATTTT
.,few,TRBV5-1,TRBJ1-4,CASSLWGGREKLFF,TGCGCCAGCAGCTTGTGGGGGGGCCGTGAAAAACTGTTTTTT
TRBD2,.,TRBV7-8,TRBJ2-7,CASSETSGSYEQYF,TGTGCCAGCAGCGAAACTAGCGGGAGTTACGAGCAGTACTTC
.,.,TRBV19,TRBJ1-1,CASTELQGRRTEAFF,TGTGCCAGTACCGAATTACAGGGTCGGCGGACTGAAGCTTTCTTT
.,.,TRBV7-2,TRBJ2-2,CASSSRRERLTGELFF,TGTGCCAGCAGCTCTCGACGGGAGAGGCTCACCGGGGAGCTGTTTTTT
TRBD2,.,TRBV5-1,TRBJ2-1,CASSLAKREGTEQFF,TGCGCCAGCAGCTTGGCCAAGCGGGAGGGTACTGAGCAGTTCTTC
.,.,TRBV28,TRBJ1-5,CASSLIRLRGDQPQHF,TGTGCCAGCAGTTTAATTAGGCTCCGGGGGGATCAGCCCCAGCATTTT
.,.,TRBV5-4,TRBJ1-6,CASSFRVRSNSPLHF,TGTGCCAGCAGCTTCAGGGTCCGCTCTAATTCACCCCTCCACTTT